Sequencing of this TCR beta chain was carried out in a study of STAT5B mutations in CD4+ large granular lymphocyte leukemia. Assay: immunoSEQ multiplex PCR; the TCRdb copy retains only in-frame clones and omits some. Here the sample spans nearly 35,000 clones, about 65% being singletons. The CDR3 has 15 residues. CDR1 SNHLY and CDR2 FYNNEI come from the germline V gene. V was clipped by 7 bases and J by 2 bases, with 17 bases between them. The clonotype comes from a human donor in good health. What was sequenced was CD4+ T cells from blood buffy coats. The rearrangement joins TRBV2 to TRBJ1-1; D ambiguous. CDR3: CASTPQAWGNTEAFF. The CDR3 nucleotides are TGTGCCAGCACCCCCCAGGCGTGGGGAAACACTGAAGCTTTCTTT. Based on the CDR3 plus reference TRBV2 and TRBJ1-1, the full variable domain is EPEVTQTPSHQVTQMGQEVILRCVPISNHLYFYWYRQILGQKVEFLVSFYNNEISEKSEIFDDQFSVERPDGSNFTLKIRSTKLEDSAMYFCASTPQAWGNTEAFFGQGTRLTVV.